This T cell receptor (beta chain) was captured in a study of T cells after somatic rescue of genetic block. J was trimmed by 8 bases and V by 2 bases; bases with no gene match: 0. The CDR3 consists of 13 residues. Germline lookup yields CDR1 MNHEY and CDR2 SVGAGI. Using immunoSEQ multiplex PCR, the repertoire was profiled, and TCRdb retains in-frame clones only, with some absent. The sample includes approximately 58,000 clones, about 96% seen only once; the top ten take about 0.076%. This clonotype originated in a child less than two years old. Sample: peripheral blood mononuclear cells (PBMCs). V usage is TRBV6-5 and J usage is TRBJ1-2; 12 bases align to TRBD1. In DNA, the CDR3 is TGTGCCAGCAGTTACGGGACAGGGGGCGGCTACACCTTC. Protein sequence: CASSYGTGGGYTF.